Shown below are 26 T cell receptor beta chains from a single sample sequenced in a study of cytomegalovirus exposure and HLA in healthy donors. It was with 60 Vbeta and 13 Jbeta primers that the PCR ran. Libraries were prepared by immunoSEQ multiplex PCR; TCRdb keeps only in-frame clonotypes and omits some of them. Its table records around 39,000 clones. The sequencing input was PBMCs. These receptors were collected from a male donor in good health and CMV-seronegative.

This chain uses TRBV7-3 with TRBJ2-1; TRBD1 matches 9 bases. The CDR3 is 15 amino acids. The J segment lost 8 bases and the V segment lost 4 bases, leaving 9 bases of the junction unmatched. CDR1 and CDR2 (germline): SGHTA, FQGTGA. The CDR3 loop reads CASSSPGQGSHEQFF. The CDR3 nucleotides read TGTGCCAGCAGCTCGCCGGGACAGGGAAGCCATGAGCAGTTCTTC.

J is TRBJ1-6 and V is TRBV5-6; possible D gene TRBD1, 6 bases. Germline V gives CDR1 SGHDT, CDR2 YYEEEE. The CDR3 loop spans 16 amino acids. Trimming removed 4 bases from V and 9 bases from J, with 20 bases in between. The CDR3 reads CASSPPGALISSPLHF. The CDR3 nucleotides read TGTGCCAGCAGCCCCCCAGGGGCTCTCATTAGTTCACCCCTCCACTTT.

V gene TRBV7-7 combines with J gene TRBJ2-2; D unclear. Germline values: CDR1 SSHAT, CDR2 FNYEAQ (reference sequence). The V gene lost 1 base and the J gene lost 3 bases, with 6 bases spanning the gap. This CDR3 spans 14 amino acids. The CDR3 region is CASSLEIDTGELFF. The DNA of the CDR3 is TGTGCCAGCAGCTTAGAGATAGACACCGGGGAGCTGTTTTTT.

The chain joins TRBV5-1 to TRBJ1-6; D gene unclear. V was shortened by 0 bases and J by 6 bases, with 4 bases between the two germline ends. Germline CDR1 SGHRS, CDR2 YFSETQ. The CDR3 is 13 residues long. The CDR3 loop is CASSLDRNSPLHF. As DNA, the CDR3 is TGCGCCAGCAGCTTGGATCGTAATTCACCCCTCCACTTT.

DNA of the CDR3: TGTGCCAGCAGCTTGGAGGTGACGGGAGGGCTCAATGAGCAGTTCTTC. Its protein is CASSLEVTGGLNEQFF. The chain links TRBV5-5 to TRBJ2-1; TRBD2 aligns across 8 bases. CDR3 length: 16 residues. Germline CDR1 reads SGHKS; CDR2 reads YYEKEE (reference sequence). With 0 bases clipped from V and 6 bases from J, the junction kept 8 bases outside the gene matches. Variable domain in full (rest from reference TRBV5-5 and TRBJ2-1): DAGVTQSPTHLIKTRGQQVTLRCSPISGHKSVSWYQQVLGQGPQFIFQYYEKEERGRGNFPDRFSARQFPNYSSELNVNALLLGDSALYLCASSLEVTGGLNEQFFGPGTRLTVL.

V gene TRBV5-1 combines with J gene TRBJ1-6; a weak D match, TRBD1 (5 bases). The germline CDR1 and CDR2 sequences are SGHRS and YFSETQ. The CDR3 is 15 residues long. V was pared by 0 bases and J by 4 bases, with 8 bases between. Written as DNA, the CDR3 is TGCGCCAGCAGCTTGGACAGGCCTTATAATTCACCCCTCCACTTT. The encoded protein is CASSLDRPYNSPLHF.

The V and J genes are TRBV9 and TRBJ1-1; no definite D call. CDR1 is SGDLS, CDR2 YYNGEE, per germline. V was shortened by 0 bases and J by 0 bases, with 9 bases between the two germline ends. This CDR3 has 15 amino acids. Here the CDR3 reads CASSVAPYLNTEAFF. The CDR3 bases are TGTGCCAGCAGCGTAGCACCGTACTTGAACACTGAAGCTTTCTTT.

The chain combines TRBV11-2 with TRBJ1-2; D is possibly TRBD1 (5 bases). V lost 2 bases, J lost 7 bases, and 17 bases lay in between. This CDR3 is built from 15 residues. Germline CDR1 reads SGHAT; CDR2 reads FQNNGV. The CDR3 here is CASSLRSREDPGYTF. The CDR3 region has the DNA TGTGCCAGCAGCTTAAGGTCCAGGGAAGATCCTGGCTACACCTTC.

The chain employs TRBV19 and TRBJ1-1; 7 nucleotides line up with TRBD1. CDR1 is LNHDA, CDR2 SQIVND, per germline (reference sequence). The CDR3 length is 13 residues. Trimming took 3 bases from V and 3 from J; bases not matched to a gene: 1. The CDR3 sequence is CASSIDRDTEAFF. CDR3 sequence (DNA): TGTGCCAGTAGTATCGACAGGGACACTGAAGCTTTCTTT.

Note on this clone: The junction shows a germline mismatch at one end, possibly a read error. The sample holds other DNA sequences that translate to the same CDR3. This chain connects TRBV18 to TRBJ1-2; D is possibly TRBD1 (6 bases). Germline loops: CDR1 KGHSH, CDR2 LQKENI. This CDR3 contains 17 residues. CDR3 loop: CASSPRSGEASVYGYTF. The CDR3 nucleotides are TGCGCCAGCTCACCACGGTCAGGGGAAGCCTCTGTCTATGGCTACACCTTC.

The chain joins TRBV5-4 to TRBJ2-7; 8 bases are shared with TRBD1. The J segment lost 4 bases and the V segment lost 2 bases, leaving 5 bases of the junction unmatched. The CDR3 is 14 residues long. Germline V gene lookup returns CDR1 SGHNT and CDR2 YYREEE (reference sequence). CDR3 region: CASSLWTGSYEQYF. The CDR3 DNA is TGTGCCAGCAGCTTATGGACAGGGTCATACGAGCAGTACTTC. Full variable domain (remainder filled in from reference TRBV5-4 and TRBJ2-7): ETGVTQSPTHLIKTRGQQVTLRCSSQSGHNTVSWYQQALGQGPQFIFQYYREEENGRGNFPPRFSGLQFPNYSSELNVNALELDDSALYLCASSLWTGSYEQYFGPGTRLTVT.

This rearrangement joins TRBV2 to TRBJ1-1, with D uncertain. This CDR3 region has 13 residues. The ends were cut back, 5 bases at V and 4 bases at J, with 11 bases in the middle. The germline V gene encodes CDR1 SNHLY and CDR2 FYNNEI. The CDR3 loop reads CASSYQVGTEAFF. In DNA, the CDR3 is TGTGCCAGCAGTTACCAGGTGGGCACTGAAGCTTTCTTT. Based on the CDR3 plus reference TRBV2 and TRBJ1-1, the full variable domain is EPEVTQTPSHQVTQMGQEVILRCVPISNHLYFYWYRQILGQKVEFLVSFYNNEISEKSEIFDDQFSVERPDGSNFTLKIRSTKLEDSAMYFCASSYQVGTEAFFGQGTRLTVV.

Comments on this clone: Germline is not matched at one junction end, which may reflect a read error. The chain joins TRBV28 to TRBJ2-5; TRBD1 aligns across 7 bases. CDR3 length: 12 residues. The germline gives CDR1 MDHEN, CDR2 SYDVKM. This chain's CDR3 is CASSLYQGAQYF. The CDR3 coding sequence is TGTGCCAGCAGCTTATACCAGGGGGCCCAGTACTTC.

This chain connects TRBV7-2 to TRBJ1-6, with TRBD1 as a possible D gene (6 bases). Germline loops: CDR1 SGHTA, CDR2 FQGNSA. The CDR3 spans 15 residues. V gave up 3 bases and J gave up 7 bases, with 13 bases separating them. The CDR3 loop is CASSLGQGTNSPLHF. The CDR3 nucleotides are TGTGCCAGCAGCTTGGGGCAGGGGACGAATTCACCCCTCCACTTT.

The chain couples TRBV9 to TRBJ2-5, with 11 bases that match TRBD1. CDR3 size: 16 residues. Trimming took 4 bases from V and 2 from J; bases not matched to a gene: 7. Looked up from germline, CDR1 is SGDLS and CDR2 is YYNGEE. The DNA for the CDR3 is TGTGCCAGCAGCACACGGACAGGGGGCTTGCAAGAGACCCAGTACTTC. Its translation is CASSTRTGGLQETQYF.

The chain uses TRBV7-8 and TRBJ1-6, with a tentative D call TRBD1 (5 bases). The CDR3 sequence is 15 residues long. From germline, CDR1 is SGHVS and CDR2 FQNEAQ. V was shortened by 0 bases and J by 10 bases, with 13 bases between the two germline ends. The CDR3 DNA sequence: TGTGCCAGCAGCTTAGCGGCAGGGCCAGGGTCACCCCTCCACTTT. Protein: CASSLAAGPGSPLHF.

CDR3: CASSIDRNTEAFF. The CDR3 DNA sequence: TGTGCCAGCAGCATCGACAGGAACACTGAAGCTTTCTTT. The chain has TRBV7-9 and TRBJ1-1; tentatively, D is TRBD1 (5 bases). Germline CDR1 and CDR2: SEHNR and FQNEAQ (reference sequence). The V gene lost 5 bases and the J gene lost 1 base, with 8 bases spanning the gap. The CDR3 is made up of 13 amino acids.

V usage is TRBV18 and J usage is TRBJ2-5; 9 nucleotides match TRBD1. Germline V gives CDR1 KGHSH, CDR2 LQKENI. The CDR3 extends over 14 amino acids. V lost 2 bases and J lost 2; bases outside the gene matches: 0. CDR3 sequence: CASSPGTGQETQYF. In DNA, the CDR3 is TGTGCCAGCTCACCAGGGACAGGGCAAGAGACCCAGTACTTC.

About this clone itself: In the same sample, other DNA sequences code for this CDR3. The chain has TRBV19 and TRBJ1-4; TRBD1 matches at 10 bases. Germline V gene lookup returns CDR1 LNHDA and CDR2 SQIVND (reference sequence). This CDR3 is built from 15 residues. The V gene end was trimmed by 9 bases and the J gene end by 7 bases; junction bases not matched to a gene: 11. The chain's CDR3 is CASRKETGGSEKLFF. The DNA of the CDR3 is TGTGCCAGCCGCAAAGAGACAGGGGGCTCTGAAAAACTGTTTTTT.

CDR3 nucleotide sequence: TGTGCCAGCAGTCTAAACCCCCCGGGACAGCAATACCTAGCCGCCTACGAGCAGTACTTC. It is translated as CASSLNPPGQQYLAAYEQYF. This rearrangement joins TRBV27 to TRBJ2-7, with 7 bases aligning to TRBD1. V lost 5 bases to trimming and J lost 2 bases; unmatched junction nucleotides: 24. In germline, CDR1 is MNHEY, CDR2 SMNVEV (reference sequence). The length of the CDR3 is 20 residues.

The gene calls are TRBV29-1 and TRBJ2-7, with TRBD2 matching 12 bases. With V trimmed by 7 bases and J by 6 bases, 4 bases remained unmatched. Looked up from germline, CDR1 is SQVTM and CDR2 is ANQGSEA. The CDR3 is 12 amino acids. For the CDR3, the DNA is TGCAGCGCTCTGACTAGCGGGGGCGAGCAGTACTTC. This translates into CSALTSGGEQYF.

This chain connects TRBV12-5 to TRBJ2-7; D gene ambiguous. Looked up from germline, CDR1 is LGHNT and CDR2 is FRNRAP. V gave up 5 bases and J gave up 7 bases, with 9 bases separating them. This CDR3 spans 11 amino acids. This chain's CDR3 is CASGPSQEQYF. The DNA of the CDR3 is TGTGCTAGTGGTCCATCACAGGAGCAGTACTTC.

The rearrangement uses TRBV6-1 and TRBJ2-7, with D maybe TRBD1 (5 bases). The CDR3 length is 12 residues. CDR1 and CDR2 from the germline V gene are MNHNS and SASEGT. V was pared by 6 bases and J by 3 bases, with 9 bases between. CDR3: CASRTTVYEQYF. The CDR3 DNA follows: TGTGCCAGCAGGACGACAGTCTACGAGCAGTACTTC.

The V call is TRBV2, the J call TRBJ1-2; TRBD1 aligns across 9 bases. CDR1 is SNHLY and CDR2 is FYNNEI in the germline V gene. V trimming: 6 bases; J trimming: 6 bases; junction bases outside the gene matches: 11. This CDR3 region has 15 residues. The CDR3 DNA reads TGTGCCAGCAGCGGGGGACAGGGAATCCCGCATGGCTACACCTTC. Protein sequence: CASSGGQGIPHGYTF.

The rearrangement uses TRBV28 and TRBJ1-1; 7 positions agree with TRBD1. V shed 5 bases and J 4 bases; nucleotides not matched to a gene: 10. The CDR3 is 15 residues long. Germline V lookup: CDR1 MDHEN, CDR2 SYDVKM. The CDR3: CASSQTGASSTEAFF. Here the CDR3 DNA reads TGTGCCAGCAGTCAAACAGGGGCCTCGAGCACTGAAGCTTTCTTT.

The V call is TRBV18, the J call TRBJ2-3; TRBD1 is a possible D gene (5 bases). Per germline, CDR1 KGHSH and CDR2 LQKENI. This CDR3 contains 12 residues. The V gene lost 2 bases and the J gene lost 8 bases, with 8 bases spanning the gap. The CDR3: CASSPRQGTQYF. The CDR3 coding sequence is TGTGCCAGCTCACCAAGGCAGGGTACGCAGTATTTT.